The 13 T cell receptor beta chains given below trace back to one sample, sequenced in a study of blood T cells in healthy people across ages. The authors ran a second PCR of roughly 6 to 12 cycles using a sample-barcoded 5' primer and a J-beta primer mix. TCRdb passed the 5' RACE reads through MiXCR, listing each CDR3 protein once. The sample has 1.5 million to 2 million distinct CDR3 sequences, 28% seen once. Material: blood. The receptors stem from a woman aged 25 to 45 in good health.

The chain couples TRBV2 to TRBJ2-3, with D perhaps assigned TRBD1 or TRBD2 (5 bases each). Germline CDR1 and CDR2: SNHLY and FYNNEI. Trimming removed 1 base from V and 10 bases from J, with 18 bases in between. This CDR3 is 15 amino acids long. Here the CDR3 DNA reads TGTGCCAGCAGTGAAGTACGGGACGTGCCGGATGCGCAGTATTTT. Its protein product is CASSEVRDVPDAQYF.

This clonotype was observed at least ten times. This chain joins TRBV20-1 and TRBJ2-7; a weak D match, TRBD2 (6 bases). Trimming took 5 bases from V and 0 from J, leaving 17 bases between them. CDR1 and CDR2 (germline): DFQATT, SNEGSKA (reference sequence). This CDR3 is 15 amino acids long. The CDR3 coding sequence is TGCAGTGCTCTCGGGCGGGACCCCAGCTCCTACGAGCAGTACTTC. Its protein product is CSALGRDPSSYEQYF.

In its sample, this clonotype was seen many times. The V gene is TRBV15, the J gene TRBJ2-3, with 7 positions matching TRBD2. The CDR3 runs to 17 residues. Per germline, CDR1 LNHNV and CDR2 YYDKDF (reference sequence). V trimming: 1 base; J trimming: 1 base; junction bases outside the gene matches: 8. CDR3 bases: TGTGCCACCAGCAGAGCGGCTAGCGGTCTAGGCACAGATACGCAGTATTTT. It is translated as CATSRAASGLGTDTQYF. Complete variable domain (other parts from reference TRBV15 and TRBJ2-3): DAMVIQNPRYQVTQFGKPVTLSCSQTLNHNVMYWYQQKSSQAPKLLFHYYDKDFNNEADTPDNFQSRRPNTSFCFLDIRSPGLGDTAMYLCATSRAASGLGTDTQYFGPGTRLTVL.

This clonotype came up a few times. This chain uses TRBV10-2 with TRBJ1-1, with D hard to call. CDR1 and CDR2 (germline): WSHSY, SAAADI. V was trimmed by 2 bases and J by 2 bases, leaving 6 bases between them. The CDR3 has 13 residues. The CDR3 region has the DNA TGCGCCAGCAGTGAGAAAGTTAACACTGAAGCTTTCTTT. Translating it yields CASSEKVNTEAFF.

The chain employs TRBV12-3 or TRBV12-4 and TRBJ2-3, with D possibly matching TRBD1 (6 bases). The CDR3 extends over 14 amino acids. Trimming took off 8 bases at V and 3 bases at J, with 15 bases between the two ends. The CDR3 loop is CASLGRGRTDTQYF. DNA for the CDR3: TGTGCCAGCCTCGGTAGGGGGAGAACAGATACGCAGTATTTT.

A few counts support this clonotype. DNA for the CDR3: TGTGCCAGCAGCGCCCTGGGGGATCGAGACAAGAGGAATGGCTACACCTTC. It is translated as CASSALGDRDKRNGYTF. This chain links TRBV5-6 with TRBJ1-2, with D maybe TRBD1 (5 bases). From germline, CDR1 is SGHDT and CDR2 YYEEEE. The CDR3 covers 17 residues. With 4 bases removed from V and 6 bases from J, the gap between germline ends came to 25 bases.

Of note for this clonotype: A much bigger clone sits one base away, suggesting this may be a read error. CDR3 protein: CSAKDARDTDTQYF. The CDR3 coding sequence is TGCAGTGCTAAAGATGCCCGCGACACAGATACGCAGTATTTT. The chain combines TRBV20-1 with TRBJ2-3; D is ambiguous. V lost 4 bases and J lost 2, with 13 bases in between. The germline V gene encodes CDR1 DFQATT and CDR2 SNEGSKA (reference sequence). The CDR3 extends over 14 amino acids.

The chain has TRBV5-4 and TRBJ2-7; D possibly corresponds to TRBD2 (7 bases). With 1 base removed from V and 0 bases from J, the gap between germline ends came to 11 bases. This CDR3 contains 15 residues. Germline V CDR1 and CDR2: SGHNT, YYREEE (reference sequence). CDR3 residues: CASSLIGGVSYEQYF. For the CDR3, the DNA is TGTGCCAGCAGCTTGATAGGGGGGGTCTCCTACGAGCAGTACTTC.

Ten or more counts support this clonotype. This rearrangement joins TRBV20-1 to TRBJ1-1; 10 nucleotides agree with TRBD1. The CDR3 is 15 amino acids. V was pared by 4 bases and J by 3 bases, with 8 bases of the junction left unmatched. Germline CDR1 and CDR2: DFQATT and SNEGSKA (reference sequence). The CDR3 is CSAKRLGQGYTEAFF. For the CDR3, the DNA is TGCAGTGCTAAACGTTTGGGACAGGGGTACACTGAAGCTTTCTTT.

CDR3 in amino acids: CASSEALRPGGHHRDNEQFF. CDR3 nucleotides: TGTGCCAGCAGTGAAGCGCTTCGGCCTGGCGGGCATCACAGGGACAATGAGCAGTTCTTC. The rearrangement links TRBV2 to TRBJ2-1; maybe TRBD1 (6 bases). The CDR3 loop spans 20 amino acids. The germline V gene encodes CDR1 SNHLY and CDR2 FYNNEI. The V end lost 0 bases, the J end lost 5 bases, and 26 bases lay between the germline ends.

This clonotype showed up just a few times. The chain couples TRBV20-1 to TRBJ1-5, with D tentatively TRBD1 (6 bases). Germline V CDR1 and CDR2: DFQATT, SNEGSKA (reference sequence). V was cut by 3 bases and J by 4 bases, with 19 bases left in between. The CDR3 spans 16 residues. For the CDR3, the DNA is TGCAGTGCTAGGAGGGCTACCGGGGGCCCAAATCAGCCCCAGCATTTT. This sequence encodes CSARRATGGPNQPQHF.

This clonotype was counted a few times. V gene TRBV5-5 combines with J gene TRBJ2-2; TRBD2 matches at 16 bases. The CDR3 extends over 17 amino acids. V shed 4 bases, J shed 5 bases, and the junction held 5 bases outside the gene matches. Germline V gives CDR1 SGHKS, CDR2 YYEKEE (reference sequence). The CDR3 loop reads CASSPGLAGGRTGELFF. The CDR3, as DNA: TGTGCCAGCAGCCCGGGACTAGCGGGGGGGCGGACCGGGGAGCTGTTTTTT.

This clonotype was seen a few times. The chain recombines TRBV12-3 or TRBV12-4 with TRBJ1-3; D gene unclear. This CDR3 has 13 residues. Trimming cost V 8 bases and J 0 bases, with 8 bases left between them. The CDR3, as DNA: TGTGCCAGCTCGGGTAGCTCTGGAAACACCATATATTTT. Translated: CASSGSSGNTIYF.